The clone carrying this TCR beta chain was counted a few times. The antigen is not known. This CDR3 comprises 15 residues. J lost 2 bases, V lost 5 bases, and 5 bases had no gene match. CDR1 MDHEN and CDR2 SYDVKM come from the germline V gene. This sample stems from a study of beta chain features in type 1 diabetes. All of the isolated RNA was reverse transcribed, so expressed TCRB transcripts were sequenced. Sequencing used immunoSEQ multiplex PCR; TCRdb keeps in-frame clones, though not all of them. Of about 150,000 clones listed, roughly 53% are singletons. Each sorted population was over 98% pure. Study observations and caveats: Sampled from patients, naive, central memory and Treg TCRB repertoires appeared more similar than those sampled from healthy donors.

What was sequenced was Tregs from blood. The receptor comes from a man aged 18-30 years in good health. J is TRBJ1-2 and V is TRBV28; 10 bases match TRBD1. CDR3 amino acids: CASSPPGQGNYGYTF. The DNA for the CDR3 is TGTGCCAGCAGTCCCCCGGGACAGGGGAACTATGGCTACACCTTC.